This TCR beta chain is drawn from a study of shared clonotypes between healthy human individuals. Deep-level settings were used for running the assay. TCRdb keeps only in-frame clones here, not all; method: immunoSEQ multiplex PCR. The data show some 2,500,000 clones, roughly 90% seen once. The V end lost 4 bases, the J end lost 0 bases, and 13 bases lay between the germline ends. The germline gives CDR1 ENHRY, CDR2 SYGVKD. The CDR3 consists of 16 residues. The clonotype comes from a man aged 18 to 30 in good health. Some clones in this sample may be carry-over from other donors' samples. The sample comprised naive CD4+ T cells from PBMCs. The subset: CD45RA+ positively selected. The V call is TRBV10-3, the J call TRBJ2-1; tentatively, D is TRBD2 (6 bases). CDR3 in amino acids: CAISGRDPSSYNEQFF. CDR3 in DNA: TGTGCCATCAGTGGGAGGGACCCCAGCTCCTACAATGAGCAGTTCTTC.